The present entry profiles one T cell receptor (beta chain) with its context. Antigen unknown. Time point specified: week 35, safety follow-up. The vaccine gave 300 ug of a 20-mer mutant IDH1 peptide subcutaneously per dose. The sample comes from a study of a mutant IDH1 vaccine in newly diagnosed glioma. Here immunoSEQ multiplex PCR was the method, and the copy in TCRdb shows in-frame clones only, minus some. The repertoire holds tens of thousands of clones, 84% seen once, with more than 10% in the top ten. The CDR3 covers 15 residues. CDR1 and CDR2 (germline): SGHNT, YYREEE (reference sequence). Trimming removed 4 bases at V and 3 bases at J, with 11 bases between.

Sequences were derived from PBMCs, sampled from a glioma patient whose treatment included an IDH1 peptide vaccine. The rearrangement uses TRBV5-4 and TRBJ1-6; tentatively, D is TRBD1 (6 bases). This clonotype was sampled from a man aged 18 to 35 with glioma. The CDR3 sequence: CASSVGHLYNSPLHF. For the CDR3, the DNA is TGTGCCAGCAGCGTGGGACACCTCTATAATTCACCCCTCCACTTT.